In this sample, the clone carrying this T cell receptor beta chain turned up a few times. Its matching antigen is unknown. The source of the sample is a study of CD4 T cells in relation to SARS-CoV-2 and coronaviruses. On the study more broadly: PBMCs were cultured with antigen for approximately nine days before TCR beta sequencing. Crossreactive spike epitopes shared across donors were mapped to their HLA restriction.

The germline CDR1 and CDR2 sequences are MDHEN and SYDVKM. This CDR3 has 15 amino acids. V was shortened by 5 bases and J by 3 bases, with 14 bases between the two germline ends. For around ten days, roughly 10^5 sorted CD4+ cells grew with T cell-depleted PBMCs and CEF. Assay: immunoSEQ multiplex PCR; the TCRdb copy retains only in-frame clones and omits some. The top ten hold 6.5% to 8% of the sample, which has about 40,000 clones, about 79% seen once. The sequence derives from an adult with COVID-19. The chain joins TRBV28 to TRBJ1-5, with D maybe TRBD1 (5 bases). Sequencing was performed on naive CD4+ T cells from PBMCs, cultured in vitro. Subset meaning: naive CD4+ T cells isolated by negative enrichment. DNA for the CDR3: TGTGCCAGCAGTGAGATCCCAGGGCTCAATCAGCCCCAGCATTTT. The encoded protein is CASSEIPGLNQPQHF.